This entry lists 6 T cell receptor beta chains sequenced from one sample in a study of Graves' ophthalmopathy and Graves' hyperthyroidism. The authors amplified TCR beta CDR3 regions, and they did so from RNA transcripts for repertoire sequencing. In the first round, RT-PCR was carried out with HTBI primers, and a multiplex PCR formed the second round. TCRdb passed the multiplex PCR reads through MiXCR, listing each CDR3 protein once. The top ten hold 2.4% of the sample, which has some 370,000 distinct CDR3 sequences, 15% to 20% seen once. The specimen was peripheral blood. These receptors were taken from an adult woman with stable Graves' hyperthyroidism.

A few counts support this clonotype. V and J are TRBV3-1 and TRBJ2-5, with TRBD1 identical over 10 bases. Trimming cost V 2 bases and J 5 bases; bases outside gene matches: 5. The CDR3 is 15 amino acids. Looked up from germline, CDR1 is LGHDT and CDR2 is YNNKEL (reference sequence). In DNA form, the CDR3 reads TGTGCCAGCAGCCAACAGACAGGGGGCAGCGAGACCCAGTACTTC. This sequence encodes CASSQQTGGSETQYF.

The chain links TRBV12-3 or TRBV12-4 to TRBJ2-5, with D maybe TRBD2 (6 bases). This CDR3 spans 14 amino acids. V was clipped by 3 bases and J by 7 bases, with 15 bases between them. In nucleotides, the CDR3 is TGTGCCAGCAGTTTTGAATTCGGAGCGGGGACCCAGTACTTC. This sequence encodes CASSFEFGAGTQYF.

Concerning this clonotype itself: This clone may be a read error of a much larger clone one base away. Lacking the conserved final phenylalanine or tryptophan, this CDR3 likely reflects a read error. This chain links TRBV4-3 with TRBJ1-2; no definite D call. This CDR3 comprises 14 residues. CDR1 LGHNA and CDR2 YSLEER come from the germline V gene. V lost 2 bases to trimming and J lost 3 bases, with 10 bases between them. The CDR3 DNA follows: TGCGCCAGCAGCCAATCCGCCGGACACTATGGCTACACCTAC. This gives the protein CASSQSAGHYGYTY.

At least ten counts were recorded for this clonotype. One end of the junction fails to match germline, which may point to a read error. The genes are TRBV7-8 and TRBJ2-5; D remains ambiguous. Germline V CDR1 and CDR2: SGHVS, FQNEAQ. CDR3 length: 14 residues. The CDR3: CASSLARAQEAQYF. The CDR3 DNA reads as TGTGCCAGCAGCTTAGCTAGGGCCCAAGAGGCCCAGTACTTC.

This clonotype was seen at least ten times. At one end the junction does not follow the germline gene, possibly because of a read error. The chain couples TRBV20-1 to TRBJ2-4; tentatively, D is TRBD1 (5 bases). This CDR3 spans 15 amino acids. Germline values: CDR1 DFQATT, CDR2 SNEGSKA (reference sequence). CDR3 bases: TGCAGTGCTAGAGATAGGCGAGGTGGGGCGCACATTAAGTACTTC. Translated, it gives CSARDRRGGAHIKYF.

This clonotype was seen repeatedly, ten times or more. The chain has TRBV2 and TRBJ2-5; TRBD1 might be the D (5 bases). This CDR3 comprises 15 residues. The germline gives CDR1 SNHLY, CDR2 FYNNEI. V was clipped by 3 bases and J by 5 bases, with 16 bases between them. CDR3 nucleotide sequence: TGTGCCAGCAGTGACACGGGCTTCAAGGGGGAGACCCAGTACTTC. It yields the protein CASSDTGFKGETQYF.